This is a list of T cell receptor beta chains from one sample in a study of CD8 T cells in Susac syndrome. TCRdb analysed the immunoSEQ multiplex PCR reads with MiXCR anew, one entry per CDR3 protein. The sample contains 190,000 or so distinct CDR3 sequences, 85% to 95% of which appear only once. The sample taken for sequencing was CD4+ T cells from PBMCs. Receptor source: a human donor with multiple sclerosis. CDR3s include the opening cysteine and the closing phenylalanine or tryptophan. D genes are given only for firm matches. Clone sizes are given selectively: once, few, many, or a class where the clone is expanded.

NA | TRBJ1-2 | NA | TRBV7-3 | TGTGCCAGCAGCTCGCCCGGGGAGAATACTTATGGCTACACCTTC | CASSSPGENTYGYTF
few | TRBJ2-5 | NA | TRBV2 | TGTGCCAGCAGTGAACAGGAGACCCAGTACTTC | CASSEQETQYF
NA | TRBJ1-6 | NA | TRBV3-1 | TGTGCCAGCAGCCAGCAATTGGGGAGCTCCTATAATTCACCCCTCCACTTT | CASSQQLGSSYNSPLHF
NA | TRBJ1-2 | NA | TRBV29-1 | TGCAGCGTTGAAGATCGGACCAGGGAGGACAATGGCTACACCTTC | CSVEDRTREDNGYTF
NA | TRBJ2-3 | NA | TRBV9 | TGTGCCAGCAGCCTGGGCGGCATAGACACAGATACGCAGTATTTT | CASSLGGIDTDTQYF
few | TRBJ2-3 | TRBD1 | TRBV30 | TGTGCCTGGAGAGGACAGGCGGGCACAGATACGCAGTATTTT | CAWRGQAGTDTQYF
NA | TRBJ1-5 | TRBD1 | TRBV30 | TGTGCCTGGAGCCCAGGGGGCTTTAGCAATCAGCCCCAGCATTTT | CAWSPGGFSNQPQHF
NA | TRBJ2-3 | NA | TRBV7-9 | TGTGCCAGCAGCTTACTTCCCTCGGGCGGAGACACTAGCACAGATACGCAGTATTTT | CASSLLPSGGDTSTDTQYF
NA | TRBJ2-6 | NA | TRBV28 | TGTGCCAGCAGTATCTTCTCTGGGGCCAACGTCCTGACTTTC | CASSIFSGANVLTF
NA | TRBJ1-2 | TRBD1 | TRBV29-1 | TGCAGCGTTTATCCCCGGACAGGCTATGGCTACACCTTC | CSVYPRTGYGYTF
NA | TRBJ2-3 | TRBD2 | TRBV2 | TGTGCCAGCAGTCCCAGCGGGGGTAATACAGATACGCAGTATTTT | CASSPSGGNTDTQYF
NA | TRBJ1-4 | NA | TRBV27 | TGTGCCAGCAGTTCAGTCAATGAAAAACTGTTTTTT | CASSSVNEKLFF
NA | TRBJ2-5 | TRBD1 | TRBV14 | TGTGCCAGCAGCCGTCCGGGACAGGGGATCCAGACCCAGTACTTC | CASSRPGQGIQTQYF
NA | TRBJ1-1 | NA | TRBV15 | TGTGCCACCAGCAGAGAGGGGAGAACTGAAGCTTTCTTT | CATSREGRTEAFF
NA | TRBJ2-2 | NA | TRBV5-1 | TGCGCCAGCAGTTCGGAGAACACCGGGGAGCTGTTTTTT | CASSSENTGELFF
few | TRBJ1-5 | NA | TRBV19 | TGTGCCAGTTCCTTTAGCAATCAGCCCCAGCATTTT | CASSFSNQPQHF
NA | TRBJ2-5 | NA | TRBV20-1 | TGCAGTGCTCCCCTTTACGCTGGAGAGACCCAGTACTTC | CSAPLYAGETQYF
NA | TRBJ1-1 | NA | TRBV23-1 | TGCGCCAGCAGTCCCGCGGAAGGGGGCACTGAAGCTTTCTTT | CASSPAEGGTEAFF
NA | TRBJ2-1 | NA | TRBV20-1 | TGCAGTGCTGGATTAGCGGTATCCCAACGGGATGAGCAGTTCTTC | CSAGLAVSQRDEQFF
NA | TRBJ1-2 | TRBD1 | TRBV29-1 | TGCAGCCGAACAGGGGGCTATGGCTACACCTTC | CSRTGGYGYTF
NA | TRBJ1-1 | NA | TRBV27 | TGTGCCAGCAGTTTATCGGGGGGGAAAGCTTTCTTT | CASSLSGGKAFF
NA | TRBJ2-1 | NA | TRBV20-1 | TGCAGTGCTAGAGCAGCGGTCTCCTACAATGAGCAGTTCTTC | CSARAAVSYNEQFF
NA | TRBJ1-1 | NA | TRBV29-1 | TGCAGCGTTGAAGTGGGGGCTGAAGCTTTCTTT | CSVEVGAEAFF
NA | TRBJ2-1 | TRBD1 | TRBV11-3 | TGTGCCAGCAGCTTCTCCGGGACAGGGGGTGGTGAGCAGTTCTTC | CASSFSGTGGGEQFF
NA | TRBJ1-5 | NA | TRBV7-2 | TGTGCCAGCAGCCGCGAGCAGGGGAGGGCTAGCAATCAGCCCCAGCATTTT | CASSREQGRASNQPQHF
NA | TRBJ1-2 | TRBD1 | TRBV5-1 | TGCGCCAGCGGACCCGGGACAGGGAACTATGGCTACACCTTC | CASGPGTGNYGYTF
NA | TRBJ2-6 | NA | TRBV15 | TGTGCCACCAGCAGAGTGGCAGGGGTGTCTGGGGCCAACGTCCTGACTTTC | CATSRVAGVSGANVLTF
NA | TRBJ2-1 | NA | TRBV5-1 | TGCGCCAGCAGCCCCCCGTCCCGGGGGTACCCCTCCTACAATGAGCAGTTCTTC | CASSPPSRGYPSYNEQFF
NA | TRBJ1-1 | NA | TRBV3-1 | TGTGCCAGCACCCGGGGGACAACGGAAGCTTTCTTT | CASTRGTTEAFF
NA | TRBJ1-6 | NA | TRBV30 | TGTGCCTGGAGTGGCAGGGAGGGATCACCCCTCCACTTT | CAWSGREGSPLHF
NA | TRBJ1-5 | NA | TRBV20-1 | TGCAGTGCTAGAGATGGCGGGAGGGGCGAACCCCAGCATTTT | CSARDGGRGEPQHF
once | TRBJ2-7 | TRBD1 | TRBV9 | TGTGCCAGCAGCCCAGGAGGGACAGGGAGCTCCTACGAGCAGTACTTC | CASSPGGTGSSYEQYF
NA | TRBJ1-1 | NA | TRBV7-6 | TGTGCCAGCAGCTTAGGGCCAGACACTGAAGCTTTCTTT | CASSLGPDTEAFF
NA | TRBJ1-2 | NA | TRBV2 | TGTGCCAGCAGTGGGGCGACAATTAGCTATGGCTACACCTTC | CASSGATISYGYTF